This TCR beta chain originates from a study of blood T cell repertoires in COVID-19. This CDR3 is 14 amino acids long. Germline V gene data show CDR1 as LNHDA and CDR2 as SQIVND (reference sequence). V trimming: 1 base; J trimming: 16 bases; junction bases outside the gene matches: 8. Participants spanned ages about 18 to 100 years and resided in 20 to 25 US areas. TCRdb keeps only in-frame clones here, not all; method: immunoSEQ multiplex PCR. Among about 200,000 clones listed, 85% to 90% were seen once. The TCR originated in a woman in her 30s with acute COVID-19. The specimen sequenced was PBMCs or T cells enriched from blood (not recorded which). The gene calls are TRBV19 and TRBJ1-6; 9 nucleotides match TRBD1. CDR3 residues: CASSIGDRERPLHF. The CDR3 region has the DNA TGTGCCAGTAGTATAGGGGACAGGGAGAGGCCGCTCCACTTT.